The 4 T cell receptor beta chains below come from one sample, sequenced in a study of T cell repertoires in cytomegalovirus infection (dated 2019 in TCRdb). The sequencer listed for this sample is Illumina HiSeq 1500. TCRdb trimmed the raw reads at Q25, called clones with MiXCR and kept productive beta chains. Each record represents a unique CDR3 protein, reported with the most common genes and DNA among its rows. For this sample there are hundreds of thousands of distinct CDR3 sequences; 20% to 30% appear just once. The top ten hold approximately 8% of the sample. Sample: CD8+ T cells from PBMCs. The receptors come from a human donor in good health (CMV status not recorded). Some clones in this sample may be carry-over from other donors' samples.

The V and J genes are TRBV20-1 and TRBJ1-6, with no clear D. From germline, CDR1 is DFQATT and CDR2 SNEGSKA (reference sequence). Trimming shortened V by 2 bases and J by 0 bases, and 11 bases separated the two germline ends. There are 16 residues in the CDR3. CDR3 nucleotides: TGCAGTGCTAGACCTAGTCAGAGCTCCTATAATTCACCCCTCCACTTT. Residues: CSARPSQSSYNSPLHF.

This clonotype was detected a few times. The chain links TRBV6-1 to TRBJ1-5; TRBD1 agrees at 7 bases. The CDR3 covers 14 residues. Looked up from germline, CDR1 is MNHNS and CDR2 is SASEGT. The J segment lost 2 bases and the V segment lost 8 bases, leaving 6 bases of the junction unmatched. The CDR3 DNA is TGTGCCAGCGAGGGGGCCTACCGCAATCAGCCCCAGCATTTT. As protein: CASEGAYRNQPQHF.

This clonotype has only a few counts. The V call is TRBV6-6, the J call TRBJ2-3; D not resolved. CDR3 length equals 12 residues. Germline V gene data show CDR1 as MNHNY and CDR2 as SVGAGI (reference sequence). Trimming stripped 5 bases from V and 2 bases from J, with 5 bases between. CDR3 bases: TGTGCCAGCAGTGGAGACACAGATACGCAGTATTTT. This codes for CASSGDTDTQYF.

This chain links TRBV6-2 or TRBV6-3 with TRBJ2-7; 8 bases map to TRBD1. J lost 0 bases, V lost 3 bases, and 7 bases had no gene match. There are 16 residues in the CDR3. Per germline, CDR1 MNHEY and CDR2 SVGEGT. CDR3 sequence: CASSYSPGTGSYEQYV. The CDR3 region has the DNA TGTGCCAGCAGTTATTCCCCCGGGACAGGCTCCTACGAGCAGTACGTC.